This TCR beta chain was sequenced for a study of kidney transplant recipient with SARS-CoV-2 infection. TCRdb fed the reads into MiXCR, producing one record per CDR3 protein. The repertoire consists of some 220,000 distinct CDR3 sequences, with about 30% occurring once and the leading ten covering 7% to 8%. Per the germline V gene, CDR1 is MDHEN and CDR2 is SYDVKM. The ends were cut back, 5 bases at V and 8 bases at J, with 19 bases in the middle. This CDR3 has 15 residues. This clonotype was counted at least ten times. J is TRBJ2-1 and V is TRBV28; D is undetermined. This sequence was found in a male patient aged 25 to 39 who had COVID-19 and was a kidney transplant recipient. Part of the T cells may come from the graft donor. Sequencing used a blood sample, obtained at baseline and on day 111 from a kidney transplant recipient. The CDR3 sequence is CASSPSGPGNDEQFF. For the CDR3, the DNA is TGTGCCAGCAGTCCGTCTGGGCCCGGCAACGATGAGCAGTTCTTC.